These 5 T cell receptor beta chains were sequenced from one sample in a study of metastatic and nonmetastatic thyroid tumors. Until they underwent thyroid surgery, no patient had received any treatment. From the PCR reads, TCRdb re-called clones with MiXCR. This sample carries about 45,000 clones, 3.5% to 5% of them seen once, and the ten largest clones take around 9.6%. Input material: blood. The receptor source for this set is a female donor with papillary thyroid cancer or a benign thyroid nodule (not recorded which). Some clones in this sample may be carry-over from other donors' samples.

Written as DNA, the CDR3 is TGTGCCAGCAGCGCCGGGGGACTCCTCAGCACAGATACGCAGTATTTT. It is translated as CASSAGGLLSTDTQYF. The chain uses TRBV27 and TRBJ2-3; a weak D match, TRBD2 (6 bases). Germline V gives CDR1 MNHEY, CDR2 SMNVEV (reference sequence). The CDR3 has 16 residues. V was cut by 6 bases and J by 0 bases, with 16 bases left in between.

The J gene is TRBJ1-4, the V gene TRBV29-1; the D gene is possibly TRBD1 (6 bases). Germline V gene data show CDR1 as SQVTM and CDR2 as ANQGSEA. Trimming stripped 6 bases from V and 9 bases from J, with 17 bases between. This CDR3 contains 13 residues. CDR3 residues: CSVRDTRGQKLFF. In DNA form, the CDR3 reads TGCAGCGTCCGGGACACTCGAGGGCAAAAACTGTTTTTT.

The V and J genes are TRBV2 and TRBJ1-1; TRBD1 might be the D (5 bases). CDR1 and CDR2 from the germline V gene are SNHLY and FYNNEI. V was shortened by 5 bases and J by 0 bases, with 10 bases between the two germline ends. The CDR3 has 14 residues. DNA of the CDR3: TGTGCCAGCAGTTTGGGACGGCTGAACACTGAAGCTTTCTTT. Amino acids: CASSLGRLNTEAFF. The full variable domain, its missing parts supplied by reference TRBV2 and TRBJ1-1, is EPEVTQTPSHQVTQMGQEVILRCVPISNHLYFYWYRQILGQKVEFLVSFYNNEISEKSEIFDDQFSVERPDGSNFTLKIRSTKLEDSAMYFCASSLGRLNTEAFFGQGTRLTVV.

The chain links TRBV28 to TRBJ1-5, with 11 bases matching TRBD1. Germline V gene data show CDR1 as MDHEN and CDR2 as SYDVKM. V lost 5 bases, J lost 11 bases, and 14 bases stayed unmatched. This CDR3 comprises 16 residues. Written as DNA, the CDR3 is TGTGCCAGCAGTCCGGACAGGGGGCGGGACCAAGAGACCCAGCATTTT. Translation gives CASSPDRGRDQETQHF.

Turning to this clone: One base away lies a much larger clone, so this may be a sequencing read error. This CDR3 is also generated by other DNA sequences in the sample. This sequence joins TRBV10-3 and TRBJ2-6; D is ambiguous. The CDR3 has 19 amino acids. CDR1 ENHRY and CDR2 SYGVKD come from the germline V gene. The ends were cut back, 0 bases at V and 2 bases at J, with 17 bases in the middle. The CDR3 spells CAISESWGSPFTGANVLTF. Here the CDR3 DNA reads TGTGCCATCAGTGAGTCGTGGGGTAGCCCCTTCACTGGGGCCAACGTCCTGACTTTC.